This T cell receptor (beta chain) was sequenced in a study of T cells in tuberculosis. Germline CDR1 is SEHNR and CDR2 is FQNEAQ (reference sequence). The CDR3 has 14 amino acids. Trimming removed 5 bases at V and 4 bases at J, with 12 bases between. The table came from immunoSEQ multiplex PCR; TCRdb's copy has only in-frame clones and leaves some out. The profile covers around 38,000 clones, with nearly 95% appearing a single time and over 6.5% taken by the ten largest. J is TRBJ1-3 and V is TRBV7-9; D gene unclear. This receptor was identified in a donor under 30 with latent tuberculosis or without tuberculosis infection. The sample comprised PBMCs. The CDR3 loop is CASSGRRLGNTIYF. CDR3 sequence (DNA): TGTGCCAGCAGCGGGAGACGATTAGGAAACACCATATATTTT.